This is a list of T cell receptor beta chains from one sample in a study of blood T cell repertoires in COVID-19. Clones were sequenced by immunoSEQ multiplex PCR, and TCRdb holds only the in-frame ones, with some missing. This sample has 150,000 to 200,000 clones, with 80% to 95% found just once. The sequenced sample was peripheral blood. The receptor source for this set is a middle-aged man with acute or convalescent COVID-19. Both conserved end residues are part of each CDR3. A D gene is named only where the DNA matches it firmly. Size is omitted from some rows. Given values are once, few, many or a class for expanded clones.

>NA|TRBV7-2|TRBJ1-4|NA
TGTGCCAGCAGAGACAGGTTTCAAGAAAAACTGTTTTTT
CASRDRFQEKLFF
>NA|TRBV18|TRBJ2-3|NA
TGTGCCAGCTCACAGGAGGCAGATACGCAGTATTTT
CASSQEADTQYF
>NA|TRBV6-2/TRBV6-3|TRBJ1-1|NA
TGTGCCAGCAGTTACGGCCGGGTTGAAGCTTTCTTT
CASSYGRVEAFF
>NA|TRBV9|TRBJ2-1|NA
TGTGCCAGCGGGCTCGGGGTACGCTTGAATGAGCAGTTCTTC
CASGLGVRLNEQFF
>TRBD1|TRBV5-1|TRBJ2-5|NA
TGCGCCAGCAGCTCGCCACAGGGGCAGACCCAGTACTTC
CASSSPQGQTQYF
>NA|TRBV7-9|TRBJ1-6|once
TGTGCCAGCAGCTCAGAAACAGGGTCCTATTCACCCCTCCACTTT
CASSSETGSYSPLHF
>NA|TRBV10-3|TRBJ1-6|NA
TGTGCCATCAGTGAGTCGGAGGGTCAGAATTCACCCCTCCACTTT
CAISESEGQNSPLHF
>TRBD1|TRBV13|TRBJ1-4|NA
TGTGCCAGCAGCTTAGGCCAGGGAGAGGGGGCAAAACTGTTTTTT
CASSLGQGEGAKLFF
>TRBD2|TRBV7-6|TRBJ2-1|NA
TGTGCCAGCAGTTACGAGCCGGGACTAGCGGGGAGAGATGAGCAGTTCTTC
CASSYEPGLAGRDEQFF
>TRBD1|TRBV5-1|TRBJ2-7|NA
TGCGCCAGCAGCCCCGGGACAGGGGGCTGGGAGCAGTACTTC
CASSPGTGGWEQYF
>TRBD2|TRBV2|TRBJ2-5|NA
TGTGCCAGCAGTGCGGTAGCGGGGGGAGAGACCCAGTACTTC
CASSAVAGGETQYF
>NA|TRBV6-5|TRBJ2-3|NA
TGTGCCAGCACTCCCAAGGGGGAGGATACGCAGTATTTT
CASTPKGEDTQYF
>NA|TRBV30|TRBJ1-1|NA
TGTGCCTGGAGCAGGGGCCGAGAAGCTTTCTTT
CAWSRGREAFF
>NA|TRBV7-2|TRBJ1-4|NA
TGTGCCAGCAACCCCTCGGGGGCAACTAATGAAAAACTGTTTTTT
CASNPSGATNEKLFF
>NA|TRBV30|TRBJ2-1|NA
TGTGCCTGGAGTCGGGTAGGCAATGAGCAGTTCTTC
CAWSRVGNEQFF
>TRBD1|TRBV2|TRBJ2-1|NA
TGTGCCAGCCGACCCGCAGGGGGCGGTCACAATGAGCAGTTCTTC
CASRPAGGGHNEQFF
>NA|TRBV19|TRBJ2-2|NA
TGTGCCAGTAGTATAGGGGGGGTCACCGGGGAGCTGTTTTTT
CASSIGGVTGELFF
>TRBD1|TRBV11-3|TRBJ2-2|NA
TGTGCCAGCAGCATCAGGGGGCTTAGCGGGGAGCTGTTTTTT
CASSIRGLSGELFF
>NA|TRBV27|TRBJ2-1|NA
TGTGCCAGCAGCGTGGGACTGATTCACTACAATGAGCAGTTCTTC
CASSVGLIHYNEQFF
>NA|TRBV18|TRBJ2-2|NA
TGTGCCAGCTCAGCTCAACAGGCAACGAACACCGGGGAGCTGTTTTTT
CASSAQQATNTGELFF
>NA|TRBV9|TRBJ2-5|NA
TGTGCCAGCAGCGTAGAGGGTGGGGAGCGTCAAGAGACCCAGTACTTC
CASSVEGGERQETQYF
>TRBD1|TRBV5-8|TRBJ2-3|once
TGTGCCAGCAGTCGACAGGGGAGAGATACGCAGTATTTT
CASSRQGRDTQYF
>TRBD2|TRBV29-1|TRBJ2-1|NA
TGCAGCTTACTGGGGACTAGCGGGAGCTATGAGCAGTTCTTC
CSLLGTSGSYEQFF
>TRBD1|TRBV5-8|TRBJ1-5|once
TGTGCCAGCAGCCGGGGACAGGTTGGGGGTCAGCCCCAGCATTTT
CASSRGQVGGQPQHF
>NA|TRBV4-2|TRBJ1-2|NA
TGTGCCAGCAGCCAAGATGGGGCCACCCAATATGGCTACACCTTC
CASSQDGATQYGYTF
>NA|TRBV3-1/TRBV3-2|TRBJ2-3|NA
TGTGCCAGCAGCCAATCCCGGGCAGATACGCAGTATTTT
CASSQSRADTQYF
>NA|TRBV5-6|TRBJ1-5|NA
TGTGCCAGCAGCTTGGGGCCCGGGAGGGTTTTCCAGCCCCAGCATTTT
CASSLGPGRVFQPQHF
>TRBD2|TRBV12-3/TRBV12-4|TRBJ2-5|once
TGTGCCAGCAGCCTAGCGGAGAGGGTGACCCAGTACTTC
CASSLAERVTQYF
>NA|TRBV6-6|TRBJ2-3|NA
TGTGCCAGCAGTTTCTCCCGGGAGTATCTAGGTACGCAGTATTTT
CASSFSREYLGTQYF
>TRBD2|TRBV7-2|TRBJ2-1|NA
TGTGCCAGCAGCTTATGGCTAGCGGCTACCAACAATGAGCAGTTCTTC
CASSLWLAATNNEQFF
>NA|TRBV4-3|TRBJ2-2|NA
TGCGCCAGCAGCCAATATATTGCTGGTGTCGGGAACACCGGGGAGCTGTTTTTT
CASSQYIAGVGNTGELFF
>TRBD1|TRBV5-1|TRBJ2-7|NA
TGCGCCACTTCCCTGACAGGGCTCTACGAGCAGTACTTC
CATSLTGLYEQYF
>TRBD2|TRBV5-1|TRBJ2-2|few
TGCGCCAGCAGTAGCGGGACGAACACCGGGGAGCTGTTTTTT
CASSSGTNTGELFF
>TRBD2|TRBV24-1|TRBJ2-1|once
TGTGCCACCAGTGGACTAGCGGGAGTTACCTACAATGAGCAGTTCTTC
CATSGLAGVTYNEQFF
>NA|TRBV28|TRBJ2-2|NA
TGTGCCAGCAGGACTCGAGGCACCGGGGAGCTGTTTTTT
CASRTRGTGELFF
>NA|TRBV5-1|TRBJ2-3|NA
TGCGCCAGCAGCGCGGCGGGGTCCCGGGCAACAGATACGCAGTATTTT
CASSAAGSRATDTQYF
>TRBD1|TRBV11-2|TRBJ1-6|once
TGTGCCAGCAGCTTGGACAGGGGATCACCCCTCCACTTT
CASSLDRGSPLHF
>NA|TRBV7-8|TRBJ1-1|NA
TGTGCCAGCAGCCAGGGGCAGCTGAACACTGAAGCTTTCTTT
CASSQGQLNTEAFF
>NA|TRBV7-2|TRBJ2-3|NA
TGTGCCAGCAGAATCCAAGAGACGCAGTATTTT
CASRIQETQYF
>TRBD2|TRBV28|TRBJ2-7|NA
TGTGCCAGCAGCTTAGCGGGAGGGCCCTACGAGCAGTACTTC
CASSLAGGPYEQYF